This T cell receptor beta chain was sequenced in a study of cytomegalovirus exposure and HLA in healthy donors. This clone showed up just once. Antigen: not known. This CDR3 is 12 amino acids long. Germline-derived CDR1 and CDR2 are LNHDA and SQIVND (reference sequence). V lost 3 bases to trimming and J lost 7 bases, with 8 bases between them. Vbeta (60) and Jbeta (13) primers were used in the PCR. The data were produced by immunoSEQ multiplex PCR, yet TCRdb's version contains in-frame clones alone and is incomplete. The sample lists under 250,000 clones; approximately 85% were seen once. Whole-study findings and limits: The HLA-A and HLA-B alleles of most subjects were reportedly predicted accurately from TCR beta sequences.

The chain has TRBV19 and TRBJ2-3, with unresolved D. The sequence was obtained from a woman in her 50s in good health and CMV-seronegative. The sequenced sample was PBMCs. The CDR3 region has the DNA TGTGCCAGTAGTATTGGCCTCAATACGCAGTATTTT. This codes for CASSIGLNTQYF.